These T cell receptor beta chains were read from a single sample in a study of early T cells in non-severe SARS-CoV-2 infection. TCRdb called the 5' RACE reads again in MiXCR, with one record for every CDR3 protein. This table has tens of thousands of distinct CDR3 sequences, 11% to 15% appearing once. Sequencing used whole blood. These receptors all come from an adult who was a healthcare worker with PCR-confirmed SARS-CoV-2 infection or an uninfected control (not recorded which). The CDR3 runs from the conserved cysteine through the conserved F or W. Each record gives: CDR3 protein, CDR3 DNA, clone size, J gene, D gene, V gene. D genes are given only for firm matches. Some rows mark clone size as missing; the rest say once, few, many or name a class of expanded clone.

CSGVGDREAYEQYF | TGCAGTGGTGTCGGGGACAGGGAGGCCTACGAGCAGTACTTC | few | TRBJ2-7 | TRBD1 | TRBV20-1
CGAGGTLNQPQHF | TGTGGGGCGGGCGGAACACTGAATCAGCCCCAGCATTTT | . | TRBJ1-5 | . | TRBV28
CSVEGTGEFNQPQHF | TGCAGCGTTGAAGGGACAGGGGAGTTCAATCAGCCCCAGCATTTT | many | TRBJ1-5 | TRBD1 | TRBV29-1
CASSGTGSPYEQYF | TGTGCCAGCAGCGGTACAGGGTCCCCCTACGAGCAGTACTTC | . | TRBJ2-7 | . | TRBV9
CASSLGLTGVAKNIQYF | TGTGCCAGCAGCTTAGGGTTGACAGGGGTAGCCAAAAACATTCAGTACTTC | . | TRBJ2-4 | TRBD1 | TRBV7-9
CASSYSKLQTESSF | TGTGCCAGCAGTTACTCGAAGCTTCAGACAGAGAGTAGTTTT | many | TRBJ1-5 | . | TRBV6-2/TRBV6-3
CAISAGKSSSYNSPLHF | TGTGCCATCAGTGCAGGGAAGTCGAGCTCCTATAATTCACCCCTCCACTTT | . | TRBJ1-6 | . | TRBV10-3
CASSLVQGVSYNEQFF | TGTGCCAGCAGCTTAGTACAGGGGGTGTCCTACAATGAGCAGTTCTTC | few | TRBJ2-1 | TRBD1 | TRBV7-2
CASSWAVPSYEQYF | TGTGCCAGCAGTTGGGCGGTTCCGTCCTACGAGCAGTACTTC | few | TRBJ2-7 | . | TRBV28
CASSYYAGDYGYTF | TGTGCCAGCAGTTACTACGCAGGGGACTATGGCTACACCTTC | . | TRBJ1-2 | . | TRBV6-6
CAISDPGSTDTQYF | TGTGCCATCAGTGACCCAGGGAGCACAGATACGCAGTATTTT | once | TRBJ2-3 | . | TRBV10-3
CASQIRGTRAFF | TGTGCCAGCCAGATCAGGGGGACTCGGGCTTTCTTT | few | TRBJ1-1 | TRBD1 | TRBV28
CASSQDPGEETQYF | TGTGCCAGCAGCCAAGATCCGGGGGAAGAGACCCAGTACTTC | few | TRBJ2-5 | . | TRBV3-1
CASSLVLRNTEAFF | TGTGCCAGCAGCTTAGTGCTCAGGAACACTGAAGCTTTCTTT | . | TRBJ1-1 | . | TRBV7-2
CASSLGVQGAPSEQFF | TGTGCCAGCAGTTTGGGGGTCCAGGGGGCGCCCAGTGAGCAGTTCTTC | few | TRBJ2-1 | TRBD1 | TRBV28
CASSDTTSGAQYF | TGTGCCAGCAGTGACACGACTAGCGGGGCTCAGTACTTC | many | TRBJ2-7 | TRBD2 | TRBV6-4
CASSPTTGGSYNSPLHF | TGTGCCAGCAGTCCTACGACAGGGGGCTCCTATAATTCACCCCTCCACTTT | . | TRBJ1-6 | TRBD1 | TRBV7-9
CASSVTGQGGFLGYTF | TGTGCCAGCAGCGTGACTGGACAGGGAGGGTTCCTTGGCTACACCTTC | many | TRBJ1-2 | TRBD1 | TRBV7-9
CSVVMGDTQYF | TGCAGCGTTGTTATGGGAGATACGCAGTATTTT | few | TRBJ2-3 | . | TRBV29-1
CASKERGAGDEQFF | TGTGCCAGCAAGGAGCGGGGGGCCGGGGATGAGCAGTTCTTC | . | TRBJ2-1 | TRBD2 | TRBV5-8
CASSEPGGVKDTQYF | TGCGCCAGCAGTGAGCCGGGCGGGGTAAAAGATACGCAGTATTTT | . | TRBJ2-3 | . | TRBV10-2
CASSLPQGALGTEAFF | TGTGCCAGCAGCCTACCACAGGGGGCATTGGGTACTGAAGCTTTCTTT | many | TRBJ1-1 | TRBD1 | TRBV5-6
CSAKRTEAFF | TGCAGTGCTAAGAGAACTGAAGCTTTCTTT | few | TRBJ1-1 | . | TRBV20-1
CSVGLSSGNTIYF | TGCAGCGTTGGATTAAGCTCTGGAAACACCATATATTTT | . | TRBJ1-3 | . | TRBV29-1
CSVEDPRTSGYNEQFF | TGCAGCGTTGAAGACCCCCGGACTAGCGGGTACAATGAGCAGTTCTTC | many | TRBJ2-1 | TRBD2 | TRBV29-1
CSVGLGNTEAFF | TGCAGCGTGGGATTGGGGAACACTGAAGCTTTCTTT | many | TRBJ1-1 | . | TRBV29-1
CASSVGGVQGNEQYF | TGTGCCAGCAGCGTAGGAGGAGTCCAGGGTAACGAGCAGTACTTC | . | TRBJ2-7 | . | TRBV9
CASSWDRVNADTQYF | TGTGCCAGCAGTTGGGACAGGGTGAATGCAGATACGCAGTATTTT | few | TRBJ2-3 | TRBD1 | TRBV6-5
CASSLFQVGDTQYF | TGTGCCAGCAGCTTATTCCAGGTTGGAGATACGCAGTATTTT | . | TRBJ2-3 | . | TRBV7-2
CASSLNAADTQYF | TGTGCCAGCAGCTTAAATGCTGCAGATACGCAGTATTTT | . | TRBJ2-3 | . | TRBV7-3
CASSPLRGASENTIYF | TGTGCCAGCAGTCCTCTTCGGGGGGCGTCTGAAAACACCATATATTTT | . | TRBJ1-3 | . | TRBV27
CASSLLRFHGYTF | TGTGCCAGCAGTTTATTGAGATTCCATGGCTACACCTTC | . | TRBJ1-2 | . | TRBV28
CASSALGGQGYEQYF | TGTGCCAGCAGCGCCCTAGGGGGACAGGGATACGAGCAGTACTTC | many | TRBJ2-7 | TRBD1 | TRBV7-6
CATSDHRGAHEQYF | TGTGCCACCAGTGATCACCGGGGGGCCCACGAGCAGTACTTC | . | TRBJ2-7 | . | TRBV24-1